The sequence of this TCR beta chain was determined in a study of blood T cells in healthy people across ages (dated by TCRdb to the mid-2010s). General notes on the study: Template switching captured roughly one uniquely barcoded TCR beta cDNA molecule per two T cells in model experiments. The donors were divided into four age groups: young (average about 15 years), middle-aged (around 37), aged (about 56) and long-lived (about 79). Using the same blood draw, the study looked at two additional independent replicas of 1 million unique cDNA reads for two donors, one aged 18 to 30 and the other aged 80 or older. The study measured age-related changes in TCR beta repertoire diversity using deep sequencing normalized with unique cDNA molecular identifiers. Donors of different ages were randomly distributed across sequencing lanes to avoid experimental bias. Study-level results and caveats: Bulk unsorted PBMC profiling prevented conclusive comparison of naive and antigen-experienced compartments. Because the CMV infection status of the donors was unknown, age-related changes in expanded clonotypes may potentially have been confounded. Observed TCR beta diversity per million T cells fell roughly linearly with age, and a significant reduction was already apparent by age approximately 40. Total diversity estimates from one million sequenced T cells were considered lower bounds and underestimates. The percentage of naive T cells measured by flow cytometry correlated strongly with observed TCR beta diversity. Compared with the aged group, the long-lived group had more naive CD4+ T cells, fewer expanded clones and increased TCR diversity, a pattern suggesting age selection.

As to this clonotype: The clone's antigen remains unknown. Base qualities are not recorded, but no much larger clone differs from it by a single base.

Library method: 5' RACE. TCRdb names Illumina HiSeq 2500 as the instrument used. A second about 7 to 12 cycle PCR used a sample-barcoded 5' primer and a J-beta primer mix. A template-switch 5' adaptor carrying 12 random nucleotides introduced a unique molecular identifier onto each TCR beta cDNA molecule. At least 3 million CDR3-containing paired-end reads were obtained from each sample. First-strand cDNA synthesis was performed from all RNA using the Mint cDNA synthesis kit, with priming by a TRBC-specific oligonucleotide. Following uracil-DNA glycosylase treatment, a first 18-cycle PCR with universal primers M1SS and BC2_uni_R was performed on all cDNA. The study's processing was this. For normalization, 1 million high-quality reads, each with a distinct molecular identifier, were randomly selected from each sample. Reads sharing molecular identifiers were discarded rather than binned into consensus sequences. CDR3 identification, clonotype clustering and error correction used MiTCR with a Q25 quality threshold and the strictest error-elimination algorithm. Lower-bound total TCR beta diversity was estimated with a nonparametric unseen species model using Euler transformation. The raw public reads went through TCRdb reprocessing: fastp at Q25, MiXCR clone calling, in-frame beta chains kept. Identical CDR3 proteins give one entry, which carries the most common genes and DNA. What appears here as the V and J calls and clone size reflects TCRdb's work, not the paper's. The sample yields over 600,000 distinct CDR3 sequences; around 41% were counted once. About 30% of the sample lies in the top ten.

Donors were a few dozen systemically healthy Caucasian individuals from Russia aged roughly 6 to 90 years. Approximately 10 milliliters of peripheral blood were collected from each donor into EDTA-treated Vacutainer tubes. Ficoll-Paque density-gradient centrifugation was used to isolate PBMCs, with at least 6 million per sample. Trizol reagent was used to extract total RNA from the PBMCs, yielding at least 5.5 micrograms per sample. For every donor, flow cytometry on a PBMC aliquot measured the percentage of naive CD45RAhigh/CD27high T cells. The receptor was derived from a man at least 80 years old in good health. Sequencing was done on a sample of blood.

CDR3 sequence: CASRGRQAGVYEQFF. The sequenced DNA is TGTGCCAGCAGGGGACGTCAGGCGGGAGTCTATGAGCAGTTCTTC. The rearranged segments are TRBV28 and TRBJ2-1; TRBD2 fits 7 bases in the junction. The CDR3 runs 15 residues from the cysteine to the phenylalanine. Left in the record is the CDR3 DNA by itself, 45 bases read in frame from the first base. Trimming leaves V shorter by 6 bases and J shorter by 8 bases, with the junction holding 13 bases beyond the gene matches. From a lookup of the germline V gene, CDR1 and CDR2 are MDHEN and SYDVKM.